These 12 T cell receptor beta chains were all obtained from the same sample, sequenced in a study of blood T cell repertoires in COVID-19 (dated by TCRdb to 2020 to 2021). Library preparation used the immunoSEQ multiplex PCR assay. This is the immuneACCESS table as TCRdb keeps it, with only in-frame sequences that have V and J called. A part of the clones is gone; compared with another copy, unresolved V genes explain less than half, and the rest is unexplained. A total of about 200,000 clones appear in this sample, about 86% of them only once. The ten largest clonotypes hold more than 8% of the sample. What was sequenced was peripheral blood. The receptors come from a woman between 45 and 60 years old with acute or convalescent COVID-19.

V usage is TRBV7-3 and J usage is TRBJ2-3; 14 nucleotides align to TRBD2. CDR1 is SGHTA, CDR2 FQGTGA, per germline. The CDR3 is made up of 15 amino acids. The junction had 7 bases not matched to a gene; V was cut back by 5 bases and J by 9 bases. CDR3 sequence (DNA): TGTGCCAGCAGCGATCCGGGACTAGCGGGAGAAACGCAGTATTTT. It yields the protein CASSDPGLAGETQYF.

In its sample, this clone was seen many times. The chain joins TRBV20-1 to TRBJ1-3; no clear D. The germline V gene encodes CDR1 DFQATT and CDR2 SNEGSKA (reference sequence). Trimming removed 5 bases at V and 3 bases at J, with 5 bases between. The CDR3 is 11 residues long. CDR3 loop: CSALIGNTIYF. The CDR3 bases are TGCAGTGCTTTAATTGGAAACACCATATATTTT.

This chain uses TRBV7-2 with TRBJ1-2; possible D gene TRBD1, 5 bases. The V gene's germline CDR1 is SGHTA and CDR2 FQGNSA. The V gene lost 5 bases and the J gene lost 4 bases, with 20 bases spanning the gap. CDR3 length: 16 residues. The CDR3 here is CASSRMGGSSSYGYTF. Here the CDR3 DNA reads TGTGCCAGCAGCCGTATGGGGGGGAGTAGTAGCTATGGCTACACCTTC.

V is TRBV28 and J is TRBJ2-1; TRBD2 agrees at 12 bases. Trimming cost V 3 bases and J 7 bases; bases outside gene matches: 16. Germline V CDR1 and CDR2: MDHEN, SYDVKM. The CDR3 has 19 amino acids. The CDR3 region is CASSFRLAGEGGMRNEQFF. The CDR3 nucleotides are TGTGCCAGCAGTTTCAGACTAGCGGGAGAGGGGGGGATGAGGAATGAGCAGTTCTTC.

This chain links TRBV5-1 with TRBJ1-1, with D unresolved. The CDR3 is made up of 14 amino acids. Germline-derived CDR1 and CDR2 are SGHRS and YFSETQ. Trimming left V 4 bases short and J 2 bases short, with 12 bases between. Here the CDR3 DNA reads TGCGCCAGCAGCCCTGGACGGGGTAACACTGAAGCTTTCTTT. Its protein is CASSPGRGNTEAFF.

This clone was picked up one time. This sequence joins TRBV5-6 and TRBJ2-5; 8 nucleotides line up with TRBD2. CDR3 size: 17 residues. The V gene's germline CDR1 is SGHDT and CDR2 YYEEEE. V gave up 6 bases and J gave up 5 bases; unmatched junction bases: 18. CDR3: CASTSRRSSGWQETQYF. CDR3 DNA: TGTGCCAGCACGTCCCGTCGGTCTAGCGGGTGGCAGGAGACCCAGTACTTC.

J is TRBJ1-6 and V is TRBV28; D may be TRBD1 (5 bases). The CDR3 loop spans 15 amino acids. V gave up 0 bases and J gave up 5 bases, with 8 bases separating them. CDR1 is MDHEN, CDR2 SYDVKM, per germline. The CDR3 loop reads CASSLWGGDNSPLHF. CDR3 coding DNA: TGTGCCAGCAGTTTATGGGGGGGGGATAATTCACCCCTCCACTTT.

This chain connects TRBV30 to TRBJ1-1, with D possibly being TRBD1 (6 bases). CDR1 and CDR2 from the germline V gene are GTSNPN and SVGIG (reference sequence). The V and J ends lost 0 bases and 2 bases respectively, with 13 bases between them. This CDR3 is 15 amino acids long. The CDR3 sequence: CAWSVGGGRNTEAFF. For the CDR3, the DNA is TGTGCCTGGAGTGTAGGTGGGGGCAGAAACACTGAAGCTTTCTTT.

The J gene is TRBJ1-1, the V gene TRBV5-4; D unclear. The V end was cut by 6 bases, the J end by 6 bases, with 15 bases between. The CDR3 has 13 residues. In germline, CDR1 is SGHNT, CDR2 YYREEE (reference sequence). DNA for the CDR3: TGTGCCAGCACCCACGACCCAAGCGCTGAAGCTTTCTTT. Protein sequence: CASTHDPSAEAFF.

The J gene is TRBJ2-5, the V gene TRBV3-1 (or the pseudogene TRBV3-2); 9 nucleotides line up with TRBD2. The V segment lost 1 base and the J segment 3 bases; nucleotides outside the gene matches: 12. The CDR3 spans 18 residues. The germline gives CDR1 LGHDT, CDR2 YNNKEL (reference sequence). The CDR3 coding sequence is TGTGCCAGCAGCCAAGGCGGGTCGTTGCGGACTAGCGAAGAGACCCAGTACTTC. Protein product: CASSQGGSLRTSEETQYF.

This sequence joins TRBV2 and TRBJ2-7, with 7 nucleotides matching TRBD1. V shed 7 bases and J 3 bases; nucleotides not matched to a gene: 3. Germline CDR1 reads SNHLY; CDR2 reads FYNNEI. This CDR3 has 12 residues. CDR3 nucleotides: TGTGCCAGCAAGGGACAGAACTACGAGCAGTACTTC. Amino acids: CASKGQNYEQYF.

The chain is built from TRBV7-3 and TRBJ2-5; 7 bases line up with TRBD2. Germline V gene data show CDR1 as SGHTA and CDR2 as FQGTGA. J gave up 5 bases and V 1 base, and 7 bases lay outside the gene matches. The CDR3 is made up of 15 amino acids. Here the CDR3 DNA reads TGTGCCAGCAGCTTAATGGCGGGAGTGGAGGAGACCCAGTACTTC. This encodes CASSLMAGVEETQYF.